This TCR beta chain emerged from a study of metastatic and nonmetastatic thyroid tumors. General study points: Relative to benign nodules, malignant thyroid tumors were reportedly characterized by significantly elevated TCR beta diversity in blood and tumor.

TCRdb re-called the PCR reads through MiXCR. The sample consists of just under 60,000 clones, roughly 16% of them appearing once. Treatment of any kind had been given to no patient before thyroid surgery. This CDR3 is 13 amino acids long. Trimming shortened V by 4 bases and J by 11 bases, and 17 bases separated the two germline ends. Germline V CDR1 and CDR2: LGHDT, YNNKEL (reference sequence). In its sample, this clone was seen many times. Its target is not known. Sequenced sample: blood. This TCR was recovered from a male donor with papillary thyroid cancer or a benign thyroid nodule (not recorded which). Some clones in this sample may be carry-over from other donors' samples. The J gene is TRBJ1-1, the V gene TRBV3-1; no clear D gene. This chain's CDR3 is CASSPRGREKAFF. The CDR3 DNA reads TGTGCCAGCAGCCCCCGTGGGAGAGAAAAGGCTTTCTTT.